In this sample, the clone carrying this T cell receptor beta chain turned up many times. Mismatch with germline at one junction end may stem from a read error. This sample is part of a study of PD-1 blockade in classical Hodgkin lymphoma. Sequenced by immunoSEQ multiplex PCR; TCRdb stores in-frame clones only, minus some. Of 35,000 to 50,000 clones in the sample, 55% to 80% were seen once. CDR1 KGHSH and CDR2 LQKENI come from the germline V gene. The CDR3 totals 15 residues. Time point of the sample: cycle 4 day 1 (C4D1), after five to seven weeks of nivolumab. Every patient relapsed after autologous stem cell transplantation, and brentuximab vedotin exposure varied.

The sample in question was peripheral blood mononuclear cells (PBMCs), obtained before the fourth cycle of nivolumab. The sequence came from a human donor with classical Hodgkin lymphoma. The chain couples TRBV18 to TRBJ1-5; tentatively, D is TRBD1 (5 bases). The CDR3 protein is CASSPAGSSSQPQHF. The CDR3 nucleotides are TGTGCCAGCTCACCAGCAGGGTCAAGCAGTCAGCCCCAGCATTTT. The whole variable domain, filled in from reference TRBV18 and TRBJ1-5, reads NAGVMQNPRHLVRRRGQEARLRCSPMKGHSHVYWYRQLPEEGLKFMVYLQKENIIDESGMPKERFSAEFPKEGPSILRIQQVVRGDSAAYFCASSPAGSSSQPQHFGDGTRLSIL.